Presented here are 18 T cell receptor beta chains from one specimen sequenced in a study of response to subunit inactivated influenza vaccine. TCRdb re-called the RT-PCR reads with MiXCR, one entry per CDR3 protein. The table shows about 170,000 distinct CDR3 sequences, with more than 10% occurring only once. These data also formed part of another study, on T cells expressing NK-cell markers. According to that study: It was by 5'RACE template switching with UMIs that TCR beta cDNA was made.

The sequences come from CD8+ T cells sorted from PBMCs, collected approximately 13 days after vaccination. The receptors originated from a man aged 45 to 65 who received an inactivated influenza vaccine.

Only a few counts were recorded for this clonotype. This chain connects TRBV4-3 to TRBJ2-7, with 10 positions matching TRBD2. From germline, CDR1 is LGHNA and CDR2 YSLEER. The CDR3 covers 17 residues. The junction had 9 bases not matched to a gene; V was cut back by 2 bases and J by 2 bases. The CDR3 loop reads CASSQSTDLAGAYEQYF. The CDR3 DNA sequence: TGCGCCAGCAGCCAATCAACGGACCTAGCGGGAGCCTACGAGCAGTACTTC.

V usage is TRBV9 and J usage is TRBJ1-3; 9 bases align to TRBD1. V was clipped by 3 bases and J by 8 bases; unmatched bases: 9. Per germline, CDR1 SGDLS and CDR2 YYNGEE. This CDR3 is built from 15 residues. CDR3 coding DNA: TGTGCCAGCAGCGGAACAGGGGGCGTAACAGACACCATATATTTT. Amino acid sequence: CASSGTGGVTDTIYF.

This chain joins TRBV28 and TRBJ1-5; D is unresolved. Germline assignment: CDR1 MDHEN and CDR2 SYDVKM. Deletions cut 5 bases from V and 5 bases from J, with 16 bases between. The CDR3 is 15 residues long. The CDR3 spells CASSPENGFYQPQHF. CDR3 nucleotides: TGTGCCAGCAGTCCCGAAAATGGGTTCTATCAGCCCCAGCATTTT.

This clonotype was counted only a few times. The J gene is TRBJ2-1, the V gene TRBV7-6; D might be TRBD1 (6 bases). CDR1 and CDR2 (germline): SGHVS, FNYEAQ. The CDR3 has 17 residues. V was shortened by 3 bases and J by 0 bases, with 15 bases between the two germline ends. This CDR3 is CASSFRTEISSYNEQFF. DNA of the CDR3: TGTGCCAGCAGCTTTAGGACAGAGATTAGCTCCTACAATGAGCAGTTCTTC.

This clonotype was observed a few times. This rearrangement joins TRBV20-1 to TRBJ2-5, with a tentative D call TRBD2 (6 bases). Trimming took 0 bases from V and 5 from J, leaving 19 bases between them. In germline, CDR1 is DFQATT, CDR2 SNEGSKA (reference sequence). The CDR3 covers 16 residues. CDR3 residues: CSARDVIRGGEETQYF. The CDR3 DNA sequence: TGCAGTGCTAGAGATGTAATAAGGGGAGGAGAGGAGACCCAGTACTTC.

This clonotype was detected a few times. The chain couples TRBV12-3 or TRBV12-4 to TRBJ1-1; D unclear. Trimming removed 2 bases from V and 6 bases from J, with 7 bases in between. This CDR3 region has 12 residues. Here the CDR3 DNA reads TGTGCCAGCAGTTTAAATGAGGCTGAAGCTTTCTTT. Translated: CASSLNEAEAFF.

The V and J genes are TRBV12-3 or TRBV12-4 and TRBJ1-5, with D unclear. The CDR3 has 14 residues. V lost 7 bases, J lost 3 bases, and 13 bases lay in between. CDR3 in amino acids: CASTVDGYNQPQHF. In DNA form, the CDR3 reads TGTGCCAGCACCGTGGACGGATACAATCAGCCCCAGCATTTT.

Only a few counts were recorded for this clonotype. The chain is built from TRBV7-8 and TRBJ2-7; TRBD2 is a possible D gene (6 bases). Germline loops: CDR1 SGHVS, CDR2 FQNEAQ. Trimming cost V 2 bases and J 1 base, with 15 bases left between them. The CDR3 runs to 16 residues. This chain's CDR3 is CASSLMRGGGSYEQYF. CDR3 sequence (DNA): TGTGCCAGCAGCTTAATGCGGGGAGGAGGATCCTACGAGCAGTACTTC. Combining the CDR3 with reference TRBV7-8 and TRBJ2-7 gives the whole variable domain GAGVSQSPRYKVAKRGQDVALRCDPISGHVSLFWYQQALGQGPEFLTYFQNEAQLDKSGLPSDRFFAERPEGSVSTLKIQRTQQEDSAVYLCASSLMRGGGSYEQYFGPGTRLTVT.

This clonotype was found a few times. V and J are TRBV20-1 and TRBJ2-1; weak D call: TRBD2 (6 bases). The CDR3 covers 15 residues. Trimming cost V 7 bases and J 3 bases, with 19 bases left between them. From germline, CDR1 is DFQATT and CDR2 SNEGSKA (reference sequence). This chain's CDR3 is CSVALRWEVYNEQFF. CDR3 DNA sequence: TGCAGTGTCGCACTCAGGTGGGAGGTCTACAATGAGCAGTTCTTC.

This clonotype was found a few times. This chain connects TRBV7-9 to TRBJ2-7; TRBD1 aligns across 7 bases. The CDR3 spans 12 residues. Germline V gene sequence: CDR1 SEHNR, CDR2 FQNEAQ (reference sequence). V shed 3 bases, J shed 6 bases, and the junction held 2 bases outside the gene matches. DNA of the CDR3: TGTGCCAGCAGCTTGACAGGGTCCGAGCAGTACTTC. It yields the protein CASSLTGSEQYF.

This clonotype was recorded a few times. The CDR3 reads CASSELSLEGPDYEQYF. CDR3 DNA: TGCGCCAGCAGTGAATTAAGTCTGGAGGGGCCTGACTACGAGCAGTACTTC. V and J are TRBV10-2 and TRBJ2-7; weak D call: TRBD2 (6 bases). The germline V gene has CDR1 WSHSY and CDR2 SAAADI. The CDR3 contains 17 residues. V was cut by 3 bases and J by 3 bases, with 21 bases left in between.

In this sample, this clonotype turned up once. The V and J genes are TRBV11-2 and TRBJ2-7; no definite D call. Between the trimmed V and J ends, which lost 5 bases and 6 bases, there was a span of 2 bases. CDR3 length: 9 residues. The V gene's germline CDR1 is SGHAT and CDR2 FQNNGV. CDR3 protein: CASSPEQYF. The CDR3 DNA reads TGTGCCAGCAGCCCCGAGCAGTACTTC.

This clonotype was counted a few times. The CDR3 coding sequence is TGTGCCAGCTCAGTTAGCCTATTCAACAATGAGCAGTTCTTC. Residues: CASSVSLFNNEQFF. This chain uses TRBV18 with TRBJ2-1; D call uncertain. V lost 5 bases and J 5 bases, leaving 13 bases between the germline ends. The germline gives CDR1 KGHSH, CDR2 LQKENI. There are 14 residues in the CDR3.

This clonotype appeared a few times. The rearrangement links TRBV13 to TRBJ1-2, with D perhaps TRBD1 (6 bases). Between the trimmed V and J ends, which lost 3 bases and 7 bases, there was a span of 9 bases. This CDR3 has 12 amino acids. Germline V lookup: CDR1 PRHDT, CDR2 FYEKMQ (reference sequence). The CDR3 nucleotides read TGTGCCAGCAGCTTTGGCAGGGGTGGCTACACCTTC. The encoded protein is CASSFGRGGYTF.

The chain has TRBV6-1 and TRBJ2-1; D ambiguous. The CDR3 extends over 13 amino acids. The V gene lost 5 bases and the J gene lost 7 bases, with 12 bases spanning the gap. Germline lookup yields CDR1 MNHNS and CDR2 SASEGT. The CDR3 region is CASSKDPQNEQFF. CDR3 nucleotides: TGTGCCAGCAGTAAGGACCCCCAGAATGAGCAGTTCTTC.

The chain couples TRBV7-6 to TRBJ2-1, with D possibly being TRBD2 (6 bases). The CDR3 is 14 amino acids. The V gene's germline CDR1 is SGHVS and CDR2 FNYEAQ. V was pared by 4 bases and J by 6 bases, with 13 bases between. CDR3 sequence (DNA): TGTGCCAGCAGCTCCCGCGGGGTGGGCAATGAGCAGTTCTTC. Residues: CASSSRGVGNEQFF. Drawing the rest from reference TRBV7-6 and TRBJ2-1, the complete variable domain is GAGVSQSPRYKVTKRGQDVALRCDPISGHVSLYWYRQALGQGPEFLTYFNYEAQQDKSGLPNDRFSAERPEGSISTLTIQRTEQRDSAMYRCASSSRGVGNEQFFGPGTRLTVL.

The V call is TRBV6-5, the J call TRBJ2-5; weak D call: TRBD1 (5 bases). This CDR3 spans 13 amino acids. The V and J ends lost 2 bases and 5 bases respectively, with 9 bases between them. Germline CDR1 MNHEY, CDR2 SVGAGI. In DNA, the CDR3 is TGTGCCAGCAGTTACGCAGGGCACGAGACCCAGTACTTC. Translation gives CASSYAGHETQYF.

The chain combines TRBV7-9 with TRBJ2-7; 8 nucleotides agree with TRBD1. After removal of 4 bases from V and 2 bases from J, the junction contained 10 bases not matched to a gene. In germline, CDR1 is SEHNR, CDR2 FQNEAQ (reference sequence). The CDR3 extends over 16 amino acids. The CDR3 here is CASSSIRLTGAYEQYF. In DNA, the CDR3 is TGTGCCAGCAGCTCAATCCGGCTGACAGGGGCCTACGAGCAGTACTTC.